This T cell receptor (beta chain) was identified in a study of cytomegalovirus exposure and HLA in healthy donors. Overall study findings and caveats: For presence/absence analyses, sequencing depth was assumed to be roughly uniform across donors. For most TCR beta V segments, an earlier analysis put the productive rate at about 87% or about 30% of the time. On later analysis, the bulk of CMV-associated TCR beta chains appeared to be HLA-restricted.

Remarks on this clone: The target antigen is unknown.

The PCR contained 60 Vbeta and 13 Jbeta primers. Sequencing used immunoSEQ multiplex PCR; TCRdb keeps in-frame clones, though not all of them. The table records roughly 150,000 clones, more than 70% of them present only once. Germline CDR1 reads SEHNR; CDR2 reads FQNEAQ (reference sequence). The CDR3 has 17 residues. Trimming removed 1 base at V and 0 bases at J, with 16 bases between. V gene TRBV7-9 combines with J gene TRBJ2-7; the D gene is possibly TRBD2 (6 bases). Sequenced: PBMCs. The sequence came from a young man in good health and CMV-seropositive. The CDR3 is CASSLGTSGWASYEQYF. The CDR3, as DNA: TGTGCCAGCAGCTTAGGGACCAGCGGGTGGGCCTCCTACGAGCAGTACTTC. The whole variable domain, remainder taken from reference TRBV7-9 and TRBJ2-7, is DTGVSQNPRHKITKRGQNVTFRCDPISEHNRLYWYRQTLGQGPEFLTYFQNEAQLEKSRLLSDRFSAERPKGSFSTLEIQRTEQGDSAMYLCASSLGTSGWASYEQYFGPGTRLTVT.